One sample yielded the 6 T cell receptor beta chains listed below, sequenced in a study of T cell repertoires in cytomegalovirus infection. TCRdb redid the calling of the reads with MiXCR, one entry per CDR3 protein. The sample has roughly 720,000 distinct CDR3 sequences, about a third seen once. Sequencing was done on a sample of PBMCs. These receptor sequences come from a human donor in good health (CMV status not recorded). Some clones in this sample may be carry-over from other donors' samples.

This clonotype was recorded a few times. The chain has TRBV11-2 and TRBJ1-1; 7 bases line up with TRBD1. The CDR3 runs to 15 residues. Germline V CDR1 and CDR2: SGHAT, FQNNGV. Trimming cost V 5 bases and J 4 bases; bases outside gene matches: 10. CDR3 residues: CASSPRLRQGTEAFF. CDR3 DNA sequence: TGTGCCAGCAGCCCCCGACTTCGACAGGGCACTGAAGCTTTCTTT.

The CDR3 coding sequence is TGTGCCAGCAGTTCCGCTAATTACAGGGGCGAGACCCAGTACTTC. Its translation: CASSSANYRGETQYF. V and J are TRBV6-5 and TRBJ2-5; 7 nucleotides line up with TRBD1. The V gene's germline CDR1 is MNHEY and CDR2 SVGAGI. This CDR3 is built from 15 residues. J lost 5 bases, V lost 4 bases, and 10 bases had no gene match.

Worth noting for this clonotype: A much larger clone is a single base away; this may be a read error. The genes are TRBV7-8 and TRBJ2-7; 9 bases are a match to TRBD1. The germline V gene has CDR1 SGHVS and CDR2 FQNEAQ. V shed 6 bases, J shed 7 bases, and the junction held 16 bases outside the gene matches. The CDR3 loop spans 16 amino acids. The CDR3 nucleotides are TGTGCCAGCAGGTTAAGGTCAGGACAGGGGTCAAGGGAGCAGTACTTC. Translation gives CASRLRSGQGSREQYF.

The rearrangement uses TRBV7-2 and TRBJ2-7; 8 nucleotides align to TRBD2. Germline V lookup: CDR1 SGHTA, CDR2 FQGNSA. Losses at the gene ends were 4 bases for V and 7 bases for J; bases not matched to a gene: 12. The CDR3 totals 15 residues. The DNA for the CDR3 is TGTGCCAGCAGCTCGGGACTAGTCTCCTCTGGGGAGCAGTACTTC. Encoded protein: CASSSGLVSSGEQYF.

The chain recombines TRBV11-2 with TRBJ1-2; TRBD1 agrees at 7 bases. V lost 5 bases and J lost 7; bases outside the gene matches: 7. Germline lookup yields CDR1 SGHAT and CDR2 FQNNGV. The CDR3 is 13 amino acids. CDR3 in amino acids: CASSPWTGGGYTF. DNA of the CDR3: TGTGCCAGCAGCCCGTGGACAGGCGGTGGCTACACCTTC. The full variable domain, in which reference TRBV11-2 and TRBJ1-2 provide the parts outside the CDR3, is EAGVAQSPRYKIIEKRQSVAFWCNPISGHATLYWYQQILGQGPKLLIQFQNNGVVDDSQLPKDRFSAERLKGVDSTLKIQPAKLEDSAVYLCASSPWTGGGYTFGSGTRLTVV.

Only a few counts were recorded for this clonotype. V usage is TRBV12-3 or TRBV12-4 and J usage is TRBJ2-3; TRBD2 agrees at 13 bases. The CDR3 is 14 residues long. V was pared by 5 bases and J by 4 bases, with 0 bases of the junction left unmatched. This chain's CDR3 is CASSGTSGADTQYF. The CDR3 bases are TGTGCCAGCAGTGGGACTAGCGGGGCAGATACGCAGTATTTT.